A selection of T cell receptor beta chains follows, all from one sample in a study of T cell responses to AZD1222 COVID-19 vaccine. Using immunoSEQ multiplex PCR, the repertoire was profiled, and TCRdb retains in-frame clones only, with some absent. The top ten hold 5.5% to 7% of the sample, which has around 100,000 clones, around 85% seen once. Sample: peripheral blood, taken on day 0 of AZD1222 vaccination. These TCRs come from an adult in good health. Each CDR3 is given without its conserved first and last residue. The order of the fields is D gene, V gene, CDR3 protein. D genes are given only for firm matches.

D: TRBD1
V: TRBV19
CDR3: ASSTLRGQGSYEQY

D: TRBD2
V: TRBV29-1
CDR3: SAGSGGVSNEQF

D: NA
V: TRBV5-1
CDR3: ASSLDGTPDSNTGELF

D: TRBD1
V: TRBV4-1
CDR3: ASSPPDRGTNYGYT

D: NA
V: TRBV30
CDR3: AWSVGNSNQPQH

D: NA
V: TRBV27
CDR3: ASSLRFGQAYNEQF

D: NA
V: TRBV6-1
CDR3: ASSEWAPGFSSYNSPLH

D: NA
V: TRBV5-4
CDR3: ASSVVGDVQS

D: NA
V: TRBV10-3
CDR3: AISEGGNTIY

D: NA
V: TRBV3-1/TRBV3-2
CDR3: ASSQWGISSYNEQF

D: TRBD1
V: TRBV30
CDR3: AWSVGQGVNQPQH

D: TRBD2
V: TRBV6-5
CDR3: ASSLTGGGTDTQY

D: NA
V: TRBV10-3
CDR3: AISVTGYNEQF

D: TRBD1
V: TRBV3-1/TRBV3-2
CDR3: ASSQATGTGYEQY

D: NA
V: TRBV24-1
CDR3: ATSDSHYGYT

D: NA
V: TRBV7-3
CDR3: ASSLSGNEQF

D: NA
V: TRBV9
CDR3: ASSVGTGVAETQY

D: NA
V: TRBV2
CDR3: ASSATGGSNQPQH

D: TRBD2
V: TRBV5-1
CDR3: ASSVTSGSRTDTQY

D: NA
V: TRBV5-1
CDR3: ASSPTASSGNTIY

D: NA
V: TRBV7-9
CDR3: ASSPLAPGAQDYNEQF

D: NA
V: TRBV29-1
CDR3: SVDWRATEAF

D: NA
V: TRBV15
CDR3: ATSRPDSSYEQY

D: TRBD1
V: TRBV12-3/TRBV12-4
CDR3: ASSSGGTYEQY

D: NA
V: TRBV6-2/TRBV6-3
CDR3: ASSQGQFSYNSPLH

D: TRBD1
V: TRBV18
CDR3: ASSPGQGVETQY

D: TRBD2
V: TRBV3-1/TRBV3-2
CDR3: ASSFGTTNTGELF